The present TCR beta chain was sequenced within a study of blood T cell repertoires in COVID-19. About the study: Italy, Spain and the United States were the sources of the convalescent and acute COVID-19 samples.

The method was immunoSEQ multiplex PCR; TCRdb's version includes in-frame clones alone and lacks a portion of them. Among about 160,000 clones listed, approximately 87% were seen once. The germline V gene encodes CDR1 SGHTS and CDR2 YDEGEE. This CDR3 is 17 amino acids long. J lost 1 base, V lost 0 bases, and 5 bases had no gene match. Adults between roughly 18 and 90 years of age took part from more than 20 US areas. The receptor's source is a woman between 50 and 59 years old who had recovered from COVID-19. V gene TRBV5-8 combines with J gene TRBJ1-5; 9 nucleotides align to TRBD1. The sequenced material came from PBMCs or T cells enriched from blood (not recorded which). The CDR3 DNA is TGTGCCAGCAGCTTGGAACAGGGGGCGGGAAGCAATCAGCCCCAGCATTTT. Translated, it gives CASSLEQGAGSNQPQHF.